What follows describes a single T cell receptor (beta chain). Its antigen is not known. The data belong to a study of PD-1 blockade in classical Hodgkin lymphoma. Overall study context: It was nivolumab at 3 mg/kg, given intravenously every 2 weeks, that patients received.

Libraries were prepared by immunoSEQ multiplex PCR; TCRdb keeps only in-frame clonotypes and omits some of them. The data hold some 64,000 clones, with 70% to 90% observed a single time. The study, taken as a whole, reports: The authors excluded patients who started nivolumab under 1 year after ASCT. Whoever responded completely had baseline diversity much like that seen in newly diagnosed patients.

The patients all showed relapse after autologous stem cell transplantation, while their brentuximab vedotin exposure varied. Between the trimmed V and J ends, which lost 2 bases and 8 bases, there was a span of 24 bases. The length of the CDR3 is 17 residues. Germline CDR1 and CDR2: KGHSH and LQKENI. This sequence joins TRBV18 and TRBJ1-2; no reliable D call. This TCR was recovered from a human donor with classical Hodgkin lymphoma. This material consisted of peripheral blood mononuclear cells (PBMCs), taken at baseline. Here the CDR3 DNA reads TGTGCCAGCTCACCAAACACTGGGCCCGCATCCCAGAAGGGCTACACCTTC. Its translation: CASSPNTGPASQKGYTF.